This T cell receptor beta chain is from a study of cytomegalovirus exposure and HLA in healthy donors. With 4 bases removed from V and 9 bases from J, the gap between germline ends came to 10 bases. This CDR3 region has 12 residues. Germline CDR1 and CDR2: SGHAT and FQNNGV. Primers for the PCR totalled 60 Vbeta and 13 Jbeta. The repertoire was sequenced with immunoSEQ multiplex PCR; TCRdb's copy has only in-frame clones and lacks some. The sample lists roughly 160,000 clones; roughly four fifths were seen once. The chain carries TRBV11-2 and TRBJ2-4; tentatively, D is TRBD1 (6 bases). The clonotype comes from a woman between 50 and 59 years old in good health and CMV-seronegative. The specimen sequenced was PBMCs. This CDR3 reads CASSWTEGIQYF. The CDR3 DNA is TGTGCCAGCAGCTGGACAGAAGGCATTCAGTACTTC.